This is a list of T cell receptor beta chains from one sample in a study of early T cells in non-severe SARS-CoV-2 infection. TCRdb ran MiXCR on the 5' RACE reads and lists one entry per CDR3 protein. This table holds about 90,000 distinct CDR3 sequences, 12% found once. The sequences come from whole blood, collected at baseline. These receptors all come from an adult who was a healthcare worker with PCR-confirmed SARS-CoV-2 infection or an uninfected control (not recorded which). Each CDR3 is given with its conserved first and last residue. The D gene is left open where the match is weak. Only some rows state a clone size, as once, few, many or a class for expanded clones.

many	NA	TRBJ1-1	TRBV9	CASSGRDGGNTEAFF	TGTGCCAGCAGCGGACGAGACGGGGGGAACACTGAAGCTTTCTTT
many	TRBD1	TRBJ1-5	TRBV12-3/TRBV12-4	CASSFRTGNQPQHF	TGTGCCAGCAGTTTTAGGACAGGGAATCAGCCCCAGCATTTT
NA	NA	TRBJ2-7	TRBV3-1	CASSPDGGFYEQYF	TGTGCCAGCAGCCCGGACGGCGGGTTCTACGAGCAGTACTTC
NA	TRBD2	TRBJ2-1	TRBV5-4	CASSPETSRSNKQFF	TGTGCCAGCAGCCCCGAGACTAGCCGTTCTAATAAACAGTTCTTC
few	NA	TRBJ2-7	TRBV9	CASSAGTSNEQYF	TGTGCCAGCAGCGCCGGGACATCGAACGAGCAGTACTTC
NA	NA	TRBJ2-5	TRBV7-9	CASSQGQAEETQYF	TGTGCCAGCAGCCAAGGACAAGCCGAAGAGACCCAGTACTTC
NA	NA	TRBJ1-6	TRBV7-6	CASSQRTGGSPLHF	TGTGCCAGCAGCCAAAGGACGGGAGGATCACCCCTCCACTTT
few	TRBD1	TRBJ1-5	TRBV6-6	CASTLLGQGGGRPQHF	TGTGCCAGCACCCTCTTAGGACAGGGGGGAGGTCGGCCCCAGCATTTT
many	NA	TRBJ1-2	TRBV12-3/TRBV12-4	CASSLEGSRYGYTF	TGTGCCAGCAGTTTAGAGGGTAGCCGCTATGGCTACACCTTC
NA	TRBD2	TRBJ2-7	TRBV7-8	CASSPTSGGYNWNEQYF	TGTGCCAGCAGCCCCACTAGCGGGGGCTATAATTGGAACGAGCAGTACTTC
few	NA	TRBJ2-1	TRBV7-6	CASSLGPRDEQFF	TGTGCCAGCAGCTTGGGGCCAAGAGATGAGCAGTTCTTC
many	NA	TRBJ1-3	TRBV29-1	CSAEGQGAFGNTIYF	TGCAGCGCAGAAGGGCAGGGAGCATTCGGAAACACCATATATTTT
NA	TRBD1	TRBJ1-5	TRBV7-9	CASSLAGTGHSNQPQHF	TGTGCCAGCAGCTTAGCCGGGACAGGACATAGCAATCAGCCCCAGCATTTT
medium-sized	TRBD1	TRBJ2-3	TRBV4-2	CASSQDYDREVPDADTQYF	TGTGCCAGCAGCCAAGATTACGACAGGGAAGTTCCTGATGCAGATACGCAGTATTTT
few	NA	TRBJ2-7	TRBV20-1	CSARDQRNAYEQYF	TGCAGTGCTAGAGATCAGCGGAATGCGTACGAGCAGTACTTC
many	NA	TRBJ2-7	TRBV5-6	CASSSDWGIGDKGYYEQYF	TGTGCCAGCAGCTCCGATTGGGGGATAGGGGACAAAGGATACTACGAGCAGTACTTC